Reported below is one TCR beta chain. The target antigen is unknown. Treatment denoted: treatment-naive control, cytoreductive nephrectomy. The data derive from a study of radiation and T cells in renal cell carcinoma. Repertoires were generated with immunoSEQ multiplex PCR, while TCRdb's copy carries only in-frame clones and drops some. The sample holds 25,000 or so clones, under 65% seen once. Study results and caveats: Dominant CDR3 motifs were more common in irradiated tumors than controls.

The CDR3 has 12 residues. The V gene's germline CDR1 is SGHDT and CDR2 YYEEEE. V was clipped by 2 bases and J by 7 bases, with 7 bases between them. This sequence was found in a human donor with renal cell carcinoma. The genes are TRBV5-6 and TRBJ1-5, with D unclear. The sample was tumor tissue, taken from a patient whose treatment was nephrectomy without radiotherapy. The CDR3 region has the DNA TGTGCCAGCAGCTTAGGAGAGCAGCCCCAGCATTTT. It specifies CASSLGEQPQHF. Full variable domain (remainder filled in from reference TRBV5-6 and TRBJ1-5): DAGVTQSPTHLIKTRGQQVTLRCSPKSGHDTVSWYQQALGQGPQFIFQYYEEEERQRGNFPDRFSGHQFPNYSSELNVNALLLGDSALYLCASSLGEQPQHFGDGTRLSIL.